This is a list of T cell receptor beta chains from one sample in a study of T cell responses to AZD1222 COVID-19 vaccine. Only in-frame clones appear in the TCRdb table, and some are missing; sequencing was by immunoSEQ multiplex PCR. Altogether 100,000 to 150,000 clones are present, 65% to 90% being singletons, with the ten largest covering over 25%. The source was peripheral blood, collected 28 days after the second AZD1222 dose. These receptors all stem from an adult who received the AZD1222 COVID-19 vaccine. The CDR3 runs from the conserved cysteine through the conserved F or W. The D gene is left open where the match is weak. A row's size may be missing; if present it is once, few, many or a size class.

abundance	d_gene	v_gene	j_gene	CDR3aa	CDR3nt
few	-	TRBV6-5	TRBJ1-2	CASSYSLKGSPDGYTF	TGTGCCAGCAGTTACTCGTTAAAGGGTAGTCCGGATGGCTACACCTTC
once	TRBD1	TRBV15	TRBJ1-3	CATSREKGRGQDHGNTIYF	TGTGCCACCAGCAGAGAAAAAGGGCGGGGACAGGATCATGGAAACACCATATATTTT
-	-	TRBV6-2/TRBV6-3	TRBJ1-5	CASSSRTENQPQHF	TGTGCCAGCAGTTCTCGGACAGAGAATCAGCCCCAGCATTTT
once	-	TRBV5-1	TRBJ2-4	CASSFQGGLDIQYF	TGCGCCAGCAGCTTTCAGGGGGGCTTGGACATTCAGTACTTC
-	-	TRBV7-6	TRBJ1-2	CASSDPQGAGYTF	TGTGCCAGCAGCGACCCACAGGGTGCAGGCTACACCTTC
-	TRBD1	TRBV9	TRBJ1-6	CASSTTGSSYNSPLHF	TGTGCCAGCAGCACGACAGGGAGCTCCTATAATTCACCCCTCCACTTT
-	TRBD2	TRBV7-2	TRBJ2-5	CASSLVLSPSGGLDTQYF	TGTGCCAGCAGCTTAGTTTTGTCCCCTAGCGGGGGCCTCGATACCCAGTACTTC
few	-	TRBV7-2	TRBJ1-4	CASSYTGLTNEKLFF	TGTGCCAGCAGCTACACAGGGCTAACTAATGAAAAACTGTTTTTT
-	-	TRBV10-3	TRBJ1-1	CAISFRGTEAFF	TGTGCCATCAGCTTCCGGGGCACTGAAGCTTTCTTT
-	-	TRBV19	TRBJ2-7	CASSMGSAYEQYF	TGTGCCAGTAGTATGGGGTCGGCGTACGAGCAGTACTTC
-	TRBD2	TRBV19	TRBJ2-1	CASSSPGLAGVSYNEQFF	TGTGCCAGTAGTAGCCCGGGGCTAGCGGGGGTCTCCTACAATGAGCAGTTCTTC
-	-	TRBV5-8	TRBJ1-4	CASSDKGGINEKLFF	TGTGCCAGCAGCGATAAGGGGGGAATTAATGAAAAACTGTTTTTT
-	TRBD2	TRBV19	TRBJ2-3	CASSNGRGRTDTQYF	TGTGCCAGTAGTAATGGGAGGGGACGCACAGATACGCAGTATTTT
-	TRBD1	TRBV6-2/TRBV6-3	TRBJ1-5	CASSYSVFPHQGDQPQHF	TGTGCCAGCAGTTACTCGGTTTTCCCCCACCAGGGGGATCAGCCCCAGCATTTT
-	TRBD1	TRBV28	TRBJ1-3	CASSLWGQGDNTIYF	TGTGCCAGCAGTTTGTGGGGACAGGGGGATAACACCATATATTTT